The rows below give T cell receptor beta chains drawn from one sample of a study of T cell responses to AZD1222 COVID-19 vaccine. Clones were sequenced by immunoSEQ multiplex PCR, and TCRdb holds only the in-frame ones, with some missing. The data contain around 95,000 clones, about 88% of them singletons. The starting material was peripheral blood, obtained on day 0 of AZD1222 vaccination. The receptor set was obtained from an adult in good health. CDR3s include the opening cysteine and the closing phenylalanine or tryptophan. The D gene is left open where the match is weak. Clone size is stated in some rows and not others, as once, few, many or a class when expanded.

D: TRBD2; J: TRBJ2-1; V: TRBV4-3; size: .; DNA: TGCGCCAGCAGCCAAGAGAGGGGGGTAGCGGGAGGGAAGTCCTACAATGAGCAGTTCTTC; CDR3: CASSQERGVAGGKSYNEQFF
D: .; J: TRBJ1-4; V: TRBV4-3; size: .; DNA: TGCGCCAGCAGCCAAGTTGGAGGGGGTGGTGAAAAACTGTTTTTT; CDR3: CASSQVGGGGEKLFF
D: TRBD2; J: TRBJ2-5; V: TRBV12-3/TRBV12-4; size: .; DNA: TGTGCCAGCAGTTTAGCGCAGGGAGGGCACTTC; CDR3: CASSLAQGGHF
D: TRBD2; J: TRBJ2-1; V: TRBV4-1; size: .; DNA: TGCGCCAGCAGCCAAGTAGCGGGAGAGGGCAATGAGCAGTTCTTC; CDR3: CASSQVAGEGNEQFF
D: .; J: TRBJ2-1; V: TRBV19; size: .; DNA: TGTGCCAGTAGTACCCTAATCCAAATCAATGAGCAGTTCTTC; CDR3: CASSTLIQINEQFF
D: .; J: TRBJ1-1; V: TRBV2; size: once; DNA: TGTGCCGTTCTCCGCGACATGAACACTGAAGCTTTCTTT; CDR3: CAVLRDMNTEAFF
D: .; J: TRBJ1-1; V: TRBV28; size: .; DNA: TGTGCCAGCAGTTTATTAGGGACGTCAGGTAACACTGAAGCTTTCTTT; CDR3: CASSLLGTSGNTEAFF
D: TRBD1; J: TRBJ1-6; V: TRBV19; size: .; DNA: TGTGCCAGTAGGGCCGGGACAGATAATTCACCCCTCCACTTT; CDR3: CASRAGTDNSPLHF
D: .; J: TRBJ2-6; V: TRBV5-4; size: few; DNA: TGTGCCAGCAGCCCGACCTCTGGGGCCAACGTCCTGACTTTC; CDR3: CASSPTSGANVLTF
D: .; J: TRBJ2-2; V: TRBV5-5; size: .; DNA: TGTGCCAGCAGCTCGGAGGTAATAGATCCCTCCAGGGGCGACACCGGGGAGCTGTTTTTT; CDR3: CASSSEVIDPSRGDTGELFF
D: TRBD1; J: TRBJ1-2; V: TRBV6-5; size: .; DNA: TGTGCCAGCAGTTACTCAGGGGGCCATGGCTACACCTTC; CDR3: CASSYSGGHGYTF
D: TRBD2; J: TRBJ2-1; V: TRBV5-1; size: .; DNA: TGCGCCAGCAGCTTGGCCGTTGCGGGAGTTACCTACAATGAGCAGTTCTTC; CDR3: CASSLAVAGVTYNEQFF
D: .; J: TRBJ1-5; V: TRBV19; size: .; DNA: TGTGCCAGTAGAGCTACAGGGAGCAATCAGCCCCAGCATTTT; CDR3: CASRATGSNQPQHF
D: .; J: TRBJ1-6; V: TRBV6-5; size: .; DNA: TGTGCCAGCAGCAACGAGAATAATTCACCCCTCCACTTT; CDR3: CASSNENNSPLHF
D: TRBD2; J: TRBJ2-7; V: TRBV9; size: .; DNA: TGTGCCAGCAGCGTAGTCGGACTAGCGGGATCGGAGGGGCACTTC; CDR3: CASSVVGLAGSEGHF
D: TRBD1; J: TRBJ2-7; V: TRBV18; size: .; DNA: TGTGCCAGCTCACCACCGGGGACAGGGGGTTACGAGCAGTACTTC; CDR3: CASSPPGTGGYEQYF